The 15 T cell receptor beta chains in this list originate from one sample, sequenced in a study of blood T cell repertoires in COVID-19. Here immunoSEQ multiplex PCR was the method, and the copy in TCRdb shows in-frame clones only, minus some. The sample has 60,000 to 80,000 clones; around 90% are singletons. The source material was peripheral blood. The receptor source for this set is a man between 65 and 80 years old with acute or convalescent COVID-19.

This clone was recorded a few times. The V gene is TRBV4-1, the J gene TRBJ2-7; D remains ambiguous. V was shortened by 0 bases and J by 3 bases, with 9 bases between the two germline ends. Germline values: CDR1 MGHRA, CDR2 YSYEKL. There are 14 residues in the CDR3. Here the CDR3 reads CASSQDPRIYEQYF. CDR3 sequence (DNA): TGCGCCAGCAGCCAAGATCCCAGGATCTACGAGCAGTACTTC.

This rearrangement joins TRBV10-1 to TRBJ1-6; no firm D call. The CDR3 is 12 amino acids. The V gene lost 3 bases and the J gene lost 7 bases, with 4 bases spanning the gap. The germline gives CDR1 WNHNN, CDR2 SYGVQD (reference sequence). CDR3 bases: TGCGCCAGCAGTGACGGGAATTCACCCCTCCACTTT. This encodes CASSDGNSPLHF.

The rearrangement joins TRBV4-1 to TRBJ2-7; D unclear. The germline V and J ends were trimmed by 0 bases and 4 bases, with 13 bases remaining between them. The CDR3 has 15 residues. The germline V gene encodes CDR1 MGHRA and CDR2 YSYEKL. The CDR3 DNA reads as TGCGCCAGCAGCCAAGATGTGAGGCCAGTTTACGAGCAGTACTTC. Residues: CASSQDVRPVYEQYF.

The chain links TRBV14 to TRBJ2-7, with 8 positions matching TRBD1. The CDR3 spans 15 residues. Trimming cost V 4 bases and J 0 bases; bases outside gene matches: 5. Germline V gives CDR1 SGHDN, CDR2 FVKESK. The CDR3 nucleotides are TGTGCCAGCAGCCGTTGGACAGGGAGCTCCTACGAGCAGTACTTC. Protein sequence: CASSRWTGSSYEQYF.

The chain links TRBV25-1 to TRBJ1-1; tentatively, D is TRBD1 (6 bases). The CDR3 extends over 14 amino acids. Looked up from germline, CDR1 is MGHDK and CDR2 is SYGVNS. V dropped 2 bases and J dropped 5 bases, with 12 bases sitting between them. CDR3 bases: TGTGCCAGCAGTGAAGTCACCAGGGGAACTGAAGCTTTCTTT. It encodes CASSEVTRGTEAFF. The complete variable domain, with remaining parts taken from reference TRBV25-1 and TRBJ1-1, reads EADIYQTPRYLVIGTGKKITLECSQTMGHDKMYWYQQDPGMELHLIHYSYGVNSTEKGDLSSESTVSRIRTEHFPLTLESARPSHTSQYLCASSEVTRGTEAFFGQGTRLTVV.

This clone appeared once. The CDR3: CASSLPGGVGTEAFF. The CDR3 DNA reads as TGTGCCAGCAGCTTGCCAGGAGGGGTTGGAACTGAAGCTTTCTTT. The gene calls are TRBV5-4 and TRBJ1-1, with a weak D call TRBD1 (5 bases). Germline V lookup: CDR1 SGHNT, CDR2 YYREEE (reference sequence). The CDR3 consists of 15 residues. V shed 1 base and J shed 5 bases, with 15 bases lying between them.

The chain employs TRBV6-5 and TRBJ2-2, with 10 bases lining up with TRBD2. CDR3 length: 16 residues. J lost 8 bases, V lost 0 bases, and 6 bases had no gene match. Germline assignment: CDR1 MNHEY and CDR2 SVGAGI. CDR3 sequence (DNA): TGTGCCAGCAGTTACTCGAAACTAGCGGGGCGGGGGGAGCTGTTTTTT. It specifies CASSYSKLAGRGELFF.

V gene TRBV10-2 combines with J gene TRBJ2-2, with 7 bases aligning to TRBD2. The CDR3 runs 15 residues. The V and J ends lost 10 bases and 5 bases, in that order; junction bases with no gene match: 13. Germline values: CDR1 WSHSY, CDR2 SAAADI. CDR3 loop: CATTTAGWGTGELFF. The CDR3 DNA is TGCGCCACTACCACAGCGGGATGGGGAACCGGGGAGCTGTTTTTT.

This clone occurred a few times. The V and J genes are TRBV27 and TRBJ1-6, with a tentative D call TRBD1 (5 bases). Trimming left V 5 bases short and J 0 bases short, with 8 bases between. This CDR3 is 15 amino acids long. Germline V gene sequence: CDR1 MNHEY, CDR2 SMNVEV (reference sequence). As DNA, the CDR3 is TGTGCCAGCAGTCTACAGGACTCCTATAATTCACCCCTCCACTTT. Amino acid sequence: CASSLQDSYNSPLHF.

This chain links TRBV10-3 with TRBJ1-2, with 9 positions matching TRBD1. The CDR3 is made up of 16 amino acids. Trimming removed 2 bases from V and 5 bases from J; junction bases left unmatched: 9. Germline CDR1 and CDR2: ENHRY and SYGVKD. CDR3 in amino acids: CAISEEKTGGWYGYTF. The CDR3 DNA follows: TGTGCCATCAGTGAGGAGAAAACAGGGGGCTGGTATGGCTACACCTTC.

This clone was found a few times. The chain combines TRBV18 with TRBJ2-7; TRBD2 matches 8 bases. Trimming removed 6 bases from V and 6 bases from J; junction bases left unmatched: 7. The CDR3 length is 13 residues. The germline CDR1 and CDR2 sequences are KGHSH and LQKENI. CDR3 residues: CASSREGESEQYF. In DNA, the CDR3 is TGTGCCAGCTCCCGGGAGGGGGAATCCGAGCAGTACTTC.

The gene calls are TRBV14 and TRBJ2-7; the D gene is possibly TRBD1 (6 bases). V was clipped by 4 bases and J by 9 bases, with 13 bases between them. The CDR3 totals 12 residues. The germline V gene has CDR1 SGHDN and CDR2 FVKESK. The CDR3 DNA sequence: TGTGCCAGCAGCCTACAGGGAGTCGCGCAGTACTTC. It is translated as CASSLQGVAQYF.

This clone was counted once. The chain has TRBV9 and TRBJ1-3; D remains ambiguous. The CDR3 runs to 13 residues. V lost 2 bases, J lost 1 base, and 4 bases lay in between. Germline CDR1 reads SGDLS; CDR2 reads YYNGEE. In nucleotides, the CDR3 is TGTGCCAGCAGCGTTTCATCTGGAAACACCATATATTTT. Its protein product is CASSVSSGNTIYF.

V is TRBV14 and J is TRBJ1-3, with D possibly being TRBD1 (6 bases). CDR3 length: 16 residues. The V end was cut by 6 bases, the J end by 0 bases, with 15 bases between. Germline V CDR1 and CDR2: SGHDN, FVKESK. The CDR3 region has the DNA TGTGCCAGCAGTCGACAGGCGCCAGCCTCTGGAAACACCATATATTTT. It is translated as CASSRQAPASGNTIYF. The variable domain in full, with the rest retrieved from reference TRBV14 and TRBJ1-3, is EAGVTQFPSHSVIEKGQTVTLRCDPISGHDNLYWYRRVMGKEIKFLLHFVKESKQDESGMPNNRFLAERTGGTYSTLKVQPAELEDSGVYFCASSRQAPASGNTIYFGEGSWLTVV.

This clone came up once. V is TRBV27 and J is TRBJ2-2; D is perhaps TRBD1 (6 bases). V shed 2 bases and J shed 0 bases, with 13 bases lying between them. The CDR3 runs to 17 residues. Per the germline V gene, CDR1 is MNHEY and CDR2 is SMNVEV (reference sequence). The CDR3 DNA reads as TGTGCCAGCAGTTTACCAGGGGCATCCCCGAACACCGGGGAGCTGTTTTTT. Residues: CASSLPGASPNTGELFF.